A single sample gave rise to the 21 T cell receptor beta chains below, sequenced in a study of blood T cell repertoires in COVID-19. Assay: immunoSEQ multiplex PCR; the TCRdb copy retains only in-frame clones and omits some. The repertoire holds 150,000 to 200,000 clones, with about 85% as singletons. Sequencing used peripheral blood. These receptors were taken from a man aged 18 to 30 with acute or convalescent COVID-19.

The chain is built from TRBV27 and TRBJ2-7; TRBD1 matches at 7 bases. The CDR3 is 14 residues long. The germline V gene encodes CDR1 MNHEY and CDR2 SMNVEV (reference sequence). J lost 2 bases, V lost 9 bases, and 10 bases had no gene match. The CDR3 DNA reads TGTGCCAGTTGTAATATAGGGGGCCCCTACGAGCAGTACGTC. Its protein is CASCNIGGPYEQYV.

The chain is built from TRBV9 and TRBJ2-1, with 11 bases that match TRBD2. Germline V gene data show CDR1 as SGDLS and CDR2 as YYNGEE. The junction had 3 bases not matched to a gene; V was cut back by 3 bases and J by 4 bases. The CDR3 runs 15 residues. CDR3 DNA sequence: TGTGCCAGCAGCGCACTAGCGGGGGTATACAATGAGCAGTTCTTC. This encodes CASSALAGVYNEQFF.

CDR3 sequence: CASSRGGSGNTIYF. For the CDR3, the DNA is TGTGCCAGCAGCCGCGGGGGCTCTGGAAACACCATATATTTT. The V call is TRBV28, the J call TRBJ1-3, with a possible D match to TRBD1 (5 bases). CDR1 and CDR2 (germline): MDHEN, SYDVKM. Between the trimmed V and J ends, which lost 6 bases and 0 bases, there was a span of 9 bases. This CDR3 spans 14 amino acids.

The genes are TRBV29-1 and TRBJ1-1, with 8 bases matching TRBD1. CDR1 and CDR2 from the germline V gene are SQVTM and ANQGSEA. V was pared by 1 base and J by 6 bases, with 10 bases of the junction left unmatched. The CDR3 spans 15 residues. This CDR3 reads CSVEVLAGGRAEAFF. CDR3 DNA sequence: TGCAGCGTTGAAGTTTTGGCAGGGGGCAGGGCTGAAGCTTTCTTT.

This clone was seen a handful of times. V and J are TRBV10-1 and TRBJ1-5; 9 nucleotides agree with TRBD1. The J segment lost 7 bases and the V segment lost 6 bases, leaving 10 bases of the junction unmatched. The length of the CDR3 is 15 residues. Germline V gene sequence: CDR1 WNHNN, CDR2 SYGVQD (reference sequence). CDR3 coding DNA: TGCGCCAGCAGGAAAAGGGACAGGGTCGGGCAGCCCCAGCATTTT. Translating gives CASRKRDRVGQPQHF.

The table lists this clone with a few counts. The V call is TRBV28, the J call TRBJ1-6, with D perhaps TRBD1 (6 bases). V lost 6 bases to trimming and J lost 5 bases, with 11 bases between them. Germline CDR1 and CDR2: MDHEN and SYDVKM. The CDR3 is 14 residues long. This CDR3 is CASSRDINNSPLHF. DNA for the CDR3: TGTGCCAGCAGCCGGGACATAAATAATTCACCCCTCCACTTT.

J is TRBJ1-5 and V is TRBV7-2; 7 nucleotides match TRBD1. The germline CDR1 and CDR2 sequences are SGHTA and FQGNSA. V shed 5 bases, J shed 6 bases, and the junction held 10 bases outside the gene matches. CDR3 size: 15 residues. CDR3 in amino acids: CASSQLDRDGQPQHF. The DNA for the CDR3 is TGTGCCAGCAGCCAACTCGACAGGGATGGTCAGCCCCAGCATTTT.

The rearrangement links TRBV7-3 to TRBJ2-1; TRBD1 might be the D (6 bases). Germline V lookup: CDR1 SGHTA, CDR2 FQGTGA. This CDR3 contains 13 residues. Trimming took off 5 bases at V and 4 bases at J, with 9 bases between the two ends. CDR3 in DNA: TGTGCCAGCAGCGTGGACAGTTACAATGAGCAGTTCTTC. It translates to CASSVDSYNEQFF.

This chain links TRBV7-9 with TRBJ1-6; D might be TRBD1 (6 bases). With 4 bases removed from V and 1 base from J, the gap between germline ends came to 14 bases. The CDR3 covers 17 residues. Germline V gene lookup returns CDR1 SEHNR and CDR2 FQNEAQ (reference sequence). The CDR3 loop reads CASSSPLQGSYNSPLHF. CDR3 bases: TGTGCCAGCAGCTCACCGTTACAGGGATCCTATAATTCACCCCTCCACTTT.

This chain connects TRBV3-1 (or the pseudogene TRBV3-2) to TRBJ1-4; D is ambiguous. Trimming shortened V by 3 bases and J by 6 bases, and 8 bases separated the two germline ends. CDR1 is LGHDT and CDR2 is YNNKEL in the germline V gene (reference sequence). The CDR3 has 13 residues. CDR3 amino acids: CASSHLEDEKLFF. CDR3 bases: TGTGCCAGCAGCCATTTGGAGGATGAAAAACTGTTTTTT.

This chain joins TRBV5-6 and TRBJ2-2; D unresolved. With 3 bases removed from V and 6 bases from J, the gap between germline ends came to 9 bases. In germline, CDR1 is SGHDT, CDR2 YYEEEE. The CDR3 totals 13 residues. DNA of the CDR3: TGTGCCAGCAGCTATCCGTTCCCCGGGGAGCTGTTTTTT. Its translation: CASSYPFPGELFF. Full variable domain (rest looked up from reference TRBV5-6 and TRBJ2-2): DAGVTQSPTHLIKTRGQQVTLRCSPKSGHDTVSWYQQALGQGPQFIFQYYEEEERQRGNFPDRFSGHQFPNYSSELNVNALLLGDSALYLCASSYPFPGELFFGEGSRLTVL.

CDR3 coding DNA: TGTGCCAGCAGCTTCTCGCAGCCAGGCACTGAAGCTTTCTTT. It yields the protein CASSFSQPGTEAFF. This chain connects TRBV7-9 to TRBJ1-1; D is undetermined. Deletions cut 3 bases from V and 4 bases from J, with 12 bases between. This CDR3 region has 14 residues. Per germline, CDR1 SEHNR and CDR2 FQNEAQ (reference sequence).

The genes are TRBV5-8 and TRBJ2-5; 13 nucleotides match TRBD2. The germline V gene has CDR1 SGHTS and CDR2 YDEGEE. V trimming: 3 bases; J trimming: 1 base; junction bases outside the gene matches: 3. CDR3 length equals 16 residues. The CDR3 DNA follows: TGTGCCAGCAGCTGGGGGACTAGCGGGGCCCAAGAGACCCAGTACTTC. Encoded protein: CASSWGTSGAQETQYF.

This clone has just one count. V and J are TRBV5-6 and TRBJ1-6, with 7 bases matching TRBD1. With 0 bases clipped from V and 9 bases from J, the junction kept 6 bases outside the gene matches. Germline V gives CDR1 SGHDT, CDR2 YYEEEE. The CDR3 has 15 residues. CDR3 loop: CASSLGGQRSSPLHF. Here the CDR3 DNA reads TGTGCCAGCAGCTTGGGGGGACAGAGGAGTTCACCCCTCCACTTT.

This chain uses TRBV6-5 with TRBJ2-3; no reliable D call. V lost 5 bases to trimming and J lost 6 bases, with 9 bases between them. This CDR3 contains 12 residues. Germline CDR1 reads MNHEY; CDR2 reads SVGAGI. CDR3 region: CASSLTGDTQYF. The CDR3 DNA sequence: TGTGCCAGCAGTCTGACCGGGGATACGCAGTATTTT.

Here the CDR3 reads CATSRDAVAGVLYSPLHF. The CDR3 DNA reads as TGTGCCACCAGCAGAGATGCTGTCGCAGGTGTTCTTTACTCACCCCTCCACTTT. This chain joins TRBV15 and TRBJ1-6; no definite D call. V was clipped by 0 bases and J by 10 bases, with 22 bases between them. CDR1 is LNHNV, CDR2 YYDKDF, per germline (reference sequence). The CDR3 extends over 18 amino acids.

V gene TRBV9 combines with J gene TRBJ2-5, with D perhaps matching TRBD2 (6 bases). This CDR3 spans 13 amino acids. The V gene's germline CDR1 is SGDLS and CDR2 YYNGEE. Trimming took off 4 bases at V and 4 bases at J, with 11 bases between the two ends. The CDR3 protein is CASSLGGVETQYF. DNA for the CDR3: TGTGCCAGCAGCCTGGGCGGGGTAGAGACCCAGTACTTC.

The V and J genes are TRBV7-6 and TRBJ2-5; a weak D match, TRBD1 (6 bases). Germline V gene sequence: CDR1 SGHVS, CDR2 FNYEAQ. The CDR3 contains 16 residues. Trimming pared 1 base from V and 4 bases from J, leaving 16 bases between. The CDR3 nucleotides read TGTGCCAGCAGCTTAGGGGCTCAGGGGTGGGGAGAGACCCAGTACTTC. Translation: CASSLGAQGWGETQYF.

The rearrangement links TRBV2 to TRBJ2-1, with TRBD1 matching 9 bases. CDR3 size: 15 residues. The trim removed 4 bases at V and 7 bases at J, leaving 8 bases unmatched. Germline V gene sequence: CDR1 SNHLY, CDR2 FYNNEI. The CDR3 spells CASSVPGTGSNEQFF. For the CDR3, the DNA is TGTGCCAGCAGTGTCCCCGGGACAGGGTCAAATGAGCAGTTCTTC.

The V and J genes are TRBV3-1 (or the pseudogene TRBV3-2) and TRBJ1-2; a weak D match, TRBD1 (5 bases). Trimming removed 3 bases at V and 5 bases at J, with 10 bases between. CDR1 and CDR2 (germline): LGHDT, YNNKEL (reference sequence). CDR3 size: 13 residues. The CDR3 is CASSHDRKYGYTF. CDR3 in DNA: TGTGCCAGCAGCCACGACAGAAAGTATGGCTACACCTTC.

The V call is TRBV12-5, the J call TRBJ2-1; 9 bases map to TRBD2. Germline CDR1 reads LGHNT; CDR2 reads FRNRAP. This CDR3 is 16 amino acids long. Trimming at V came to 3 bases and at J to 3 bases, leaving 6 bases not matched to a gene. The CDR3 DNA sequence: TGTGCTAGTGGTTTCCCGACTAGCGGAGACTACAATGAGCAGTTCTTC. As protein: CASGFPTSGDYNEQFF.